Listed here are 14 T cell receptor beta chains from one sample, sequenced in a study of blood T cells in healthy people across ages. The authors ran a second PCR of 7 to 11 cycles using a sample-barcoded 5' primer and a J-beta primer mix. TCRdb reprocessed the 5' RACE reads with MiXCR, giving one entry per CDR3 protein. The repertoire holds about 1.5 million distinct CDR3 sequences, roughly two fifths seen once, with over 3.5% in the top ten. Input material: blood. The receptors were gathered from a woman between 18 and 29 years old in good health.

The V call is TRBV10-3, the J call TRBJ2-7; weak D call: TRBD1 (6 bases). V lost 3 bases, J lost 0 bases, and 12 bases lay in between. CDR3 size: 15 residues. Germline CDR1 reads ENHRY; CDR2 reads SYGVKD. CDR3 DNA sequence: TGTGCCATCAGTGACCTCGGGACAAGCTCCTACGAGCAGTACTTC. It codes for CAISDLGTSSYEQYF.

The chain employs TRBV11-2 and TRBJ2-1, with a tentative D call TRBD1 (5 bases). CDR1 and CDR2 from the germline V gene are SGHAT and FQNNGV. The CDR3 length is 21 residues. V was shortened by 5 bases and J by 0 bases, with 29 bases between the two germline ends. The CDR3 region has the DNA TGTGCCAGCAGCAAATACCAAGGGGTCCCCTACACACCAAGCTCCTACAATGAGCAGTTCTTC. Translating gives CASSKYQGVPYTPSSYNEQFF.

The chain carries TRBV7-2 and TRBJ1-1, with TRBD1 matching 10 bases. This CDR3 is 15 amino acids long. Germline trimming cut 5 bases from V and 5 bases from J; bases unmatched to any gene: 8. The germline CDR1 and CDR2 sequences are SGHTA and FQGNSA. As DNA, the CDR3 is TGTGCCAGCAGCCCGCGACAGGGGGCGGTTACTGAAGCTTTCTTT. Residues: CASSPRQGAVTEAFF.

In this sample, this clonotype turned up a few times. The gene calls are TRBV10-3 and TRBJ1-5; D is undetermined. The CDR3 runs 13 residues. Germline V gives CDR1 ENHRY, CDR2 SYGVKD. V lost 6 bases and J lost 7, with 13 bases in between. For the CDR3, the DNA is TGTGCCATCAGGGGAGAATCTTCCCAGCCCCAGCATTTT. Its translation is CAIRGESSQPQHF.

This clonotype was seen a single time. This chain joins TRBV20-1 and TRBJ2-6, with 12 bases fitting TRBD1. CDR1 DFQATT and CDR2 SNEGSKA come from the germline V gene (reference sequence). Trimming at V came to 7 bases and at J to 4 bases, leaving 8 bases not matched to a gene. CDR3 length equals 16 residues. DNA for the CDR3: TGCAGTGATAAGGGGACAGGGGGCTTAGGGGCCAACGTCCTGACTTTC. Translated: CSDKGTGGLGANVLTF.

The chain is built from TRBV21-1 and TRBJ2-3; no check of the table's D call, TRBD1, against the DNA was made. TRBV21-1 is listed as a pseudogene. This CDR3 comprises 16 residues. CDR3 protein: CASSKAGRGRTDTQYF. CDR3 sequence (DNA): TGTGCCAGCAGCAAAGCCGGCAGGGGGCGTACAGATACGCAGTATTTT.

This clonotype was recorded a few times. The CDR3 DNA follows: TGCGCCAGCAGCCAACTAAGGGGGTCGGCTAGCGGGCTCCGCACAGATACGCAGTATTTT. It specifies CASSQLRGSASGLRTDTQYF. V and J are TRBV4-1 and TRBJ2-3, with 8 nucleotides matching TRBD2. Per the germline V gene, CDR1 is MGHRA and CDR2 is YSYEKL. J was trimmed by 1 base and V by 2 bases; bases with no gene match: 17. CDR3 length: 20 residues.

The CDR3 region has the DNA TGTGCCAGCAGCCTACTTTTTAGCGGGGGGCTCACAGATACGCAGTATTTT. Translation: CASSLLFSGGLTDTQYF. The V and J genes are TRBV7-9 and TRBJ2-3; 10 positions match TRBD2. The CDR3 contains 17 residues. The trim removed 5 bases at V and 2 bases at J, leaving 10 bases unmatched. Germline CDR1 reads SEHNR; CDR2 reads FQNEAQ (reference sequence).

J is TRBJ1-4 and V is TRBV6-2 or TRBV6-3; no definite D call. V was clipped by 8 bases and J by 6 bases, with 13 bases between them. Germline V lookup: CDR1 MNHEY, CDR2 SVGEGT. CDR3 length equals 13 residues. The CDR3 DNA is TGTGCCAGCCTGGATTCCCTGGATGAAAAACTGTTTTTT. Translating it yields CASLDSLDEKLFF.

This clonotype turned up a few times. The chain employs TRBV20-1 and TRBJ1-1, with 7 bases fitting TRBD1. Germline CDR1 DFQATT, CDR2 SNEGSKA (reference sequence). The V and J ends lost 2 bases and 6 bases, in that order; junction bases with no gene match: 12. This CDR3 contains 15 residues. This chain's CDR3 is CSARSPRQGSAEAFF. The CDR3 nucleotides read TGCAGTGCTAGATCACCAAGACAGGGAAGCGCTGAAGCTTTCTTT.

The chain links TRBV4-2 to TRBJ2-7; 12 bases line up with TRBD2. CDR3 length: 16 amino acids. V trimming: 1 base; J trimming: 7 bases; junction bases outside the gene matches: 8. Germline-derived CDR1 and CDR2 are LGHNA and YNFKEQ. CDR3 bases: TGTGCCAGCAGCCAAGGGGGACTAGCGGGCTACAATGAGCAGTACTTC. It translates to CASSQGGLAGYNEQYF.

The chain uses TRBV20-1 and TRBJ2-3; D may be TRBD1 (6 bases). CDR1 is DFQATT, CDR2 SNEGSKA, per germline (reference sequence). V was trimmed by 4 bases and J by 0 bases, leaving 11 bases between them. The CDR3 consists of 14 residues. CDR3 sequence reads: CSANRDFSTDTQYF. The CDR3 nucleotides read TGCAGTGCTAACAGGGATTTTAGCACAGATACGCAGTATTTT.

This clonotype was seen once. The rearrangement links TRBV25-1 to TRBJ2-3; no reliable D call. V was cut by 3 bases and J by 0 bases, with 16 bases left in between. CDR1 is MGHDK, CDR2 SYGVNS, per germline. This CDR3 is 17 amino acids long. The CDR3 DNA reads TGTGCCAGCAGTGACTCGGCCTTGGGAATTAGCACAGATACGCAGTATTTT. As protein: CASSDSALGISTDTQYF. The variable domain in full, with the rest retrieved from reference TRBV25-1 and TRBJ2-3, is EADIYQTPRYLVIGTGKKITLECSQTMGHDKMYWYQQDPGMELHLIHYSYGVNSTEKGDLSSESTVSRIRTEHFPLTLESARPSHTSQYLCASSDSALGISTDTQYFGPGTRLTVL.

This clonotype was observed a few times. The CDR3 spells CASSLAFSPYGYTF. Here the CDR3 DNA reads TGTGCCAGCAGCTTGGCGTTTAGCCCCTATGGCTACACCTTC. V and J are TRBV5-6 and TRBJ1-2; no definite D call. Germline assignment: CDR1 SGHDT and CDR2 YYEEEE. V lost 0 bases to trimming and J lost 4 bases, with 10 bases between them. CDR3 length: 14 residues.